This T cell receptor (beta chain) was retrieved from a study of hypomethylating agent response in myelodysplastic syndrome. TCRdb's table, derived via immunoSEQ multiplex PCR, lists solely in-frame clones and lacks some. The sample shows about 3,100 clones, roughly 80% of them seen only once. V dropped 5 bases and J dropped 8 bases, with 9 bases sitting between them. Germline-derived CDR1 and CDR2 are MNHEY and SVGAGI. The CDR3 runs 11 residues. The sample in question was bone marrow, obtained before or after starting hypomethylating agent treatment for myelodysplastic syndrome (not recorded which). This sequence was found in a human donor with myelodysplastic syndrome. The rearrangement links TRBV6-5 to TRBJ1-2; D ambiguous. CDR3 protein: CASSEAWGYTF. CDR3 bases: TGTGCCAGCAGTGAAGCGTGGGGCTACACCTTC.